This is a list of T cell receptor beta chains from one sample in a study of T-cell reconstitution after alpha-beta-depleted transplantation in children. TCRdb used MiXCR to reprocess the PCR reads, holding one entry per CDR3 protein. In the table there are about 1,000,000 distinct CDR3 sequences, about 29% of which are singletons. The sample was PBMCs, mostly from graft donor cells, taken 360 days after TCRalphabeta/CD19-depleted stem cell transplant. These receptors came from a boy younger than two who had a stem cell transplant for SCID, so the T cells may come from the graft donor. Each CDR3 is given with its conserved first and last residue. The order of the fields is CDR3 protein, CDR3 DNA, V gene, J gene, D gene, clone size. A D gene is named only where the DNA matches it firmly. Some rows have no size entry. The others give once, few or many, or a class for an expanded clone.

cdr3_aa: CASRKTSGGTDTQYF
cdr3_nt: TGTGCCAGTAGGAAGACTAGCGGGGGGACAGATACGCAGTATTTT
v_call: TRBV19
j_call: TRBJ2-3
d_call: TRBD2
clone_size: many

cdr3_aa: CASSLSPYTYEQYF
cdr3_nt: TGTGCCAGCAGTTTAAGCCCCTACACCTACGAGCAGTACTTC
v_call: TRBV27
j_call: TRBJ2-7
d_call: -
clone_size: few

cdr3_aa: CASSPRQGLVDYGYTF
cdr3_nt: TGCGCCAGCAGCCCCCGACAGGGGTTGGTAGACTATGGCTACACCTTC
v_call: TRBV4-1
j_call: TRBJ1-2
d_call: TRBD1
clone_size: few

cdr3_aa: CASSDRDSNQPQHF
cdr3_nt: TGTGCCAGCAGTGACAGGGATAGCAATCAGCCCCAGCATTTT
v_call: TRBV6-1
j_call: TRBJ1-5
d_call: -
clone_size: -

cdr3_aa: CATSDPAGSEGNEQFF
cdr3_nt: TGTGCCACCAGTGATCCTGCGGGCTCCGAGGGGAATGAGCAGTTCTTC
v_call: TRBV24-1
j_call: TRBJ2-1
d_call: -
clone_size: -

cdr3_aa: CASRTGTGGRQYF
cdr3_nt: TGTGCCAGCAGGACCGGGACAGGGGGTAGGCAGTACTTC
v_call: TRBV2
j_call: TRBJ2-7
d_call: TRBD1
clone_size: -

cdr3_aa: CASSQDAGTPVTQYF
cdr3_nt: TGCGCCAGCAGCCAAGATGCGGGGACCCCCGTGACCCAGTACTTC
v_call: TRBV4-1
j_call: TRBJ2-5
d_call: -
clone_size: few

cdr3_aa: CASSFRGTGTTEAFF
cdr3_nt: TGTGCCAGCAGTTTCCGGGGGACAGGGACCACTGAAGCTTTCTTT
v_call: TRBV12-3/TRBV12-4
j_call: TRBJ1-1
d_call: TRBD1
clone_size: -

cdr3_aa: CASSVGGGGGETQYF
cdr3_nt: TGTGCCAGCAGCGTAGGGGGAGGGGGAGGAGAGACCCAGTACTTC
v_call: TRBV9
j_call: TRBJ2-5
d_call: -
clone_size: -

cdr3_aa: CASSLSDRGGYGYTF
cdr3_nt: TGCGCCAGCAGCCTCTCGGACAGGGGGGGCTATGGCTACACCTTC
v_call: TRBV4-3
j_call: TRBJ1-2
d_call: TRBD1
clone_size: -

cdr3_aa: CASRQEYQAVLAKNIQYF
cdr3_nt: TGCGCCAGCAGACAAGAATATCAGGCAGTGCTAGCCAAAAACATTCAGTACTTC
v_call: TRBV23-1
j_call: TRBJ2-4
d_call: -
clone_size: -

cdr3_aa: CASSFSLGNTIYF
cdr3_nt: TGTGCCAGCAGTTTTTCTCTTGGAAACACCATATATTTT
v_call: TRBV12-3/TRBV12-4
j_call: TRBJ1-3
d_call: -
clone_size: -

cdr3_aa: CASSQGLGTGANNEQFF
cdr3_nt: TGCGCCAGCAGCCAAGGTTTGGGGACAGGAGCCAACAATGAGCAGTTCTTC
v_call: TRBV4-1
j_call: TRBJ2-1
d_call: TRBD1
clone_size: few

cdr3_aa: CASRASGQAGEAFF
cdr3_nt: TGTGCCAGCAGGGCATCGGGACAGGCCGGCGAAGCTTTCTTT
v_call: TRBV12-3/TRBV12-4
j_call: TRBJ1-1
d_call: TRBD1
clone_size: few

cdr3_aa: CASSLAGTSYHEQYF
cdr3_nt: TGTGCCAGCAGCTTGGCGGGGACTAGCTACCACGAGCAGTACTTC
v_call: TRBV5-6
j_call: TRBJ2-7
d_call: TRBD2
clone_size: few

cdr3_aa: CASSFLRSTADNEQFF
cdr3_nt: TGTGCCAGCAGCTTCCTCCGCAGCACCGCCGACAATGAGCAGTTCTTC
v_call: TRBV7-9
j_call: TRBJ2-1
d_call: -
clone_size: few

cdr3_aa: CASSLEGGWPLHF
cdr3_nt: TGTGCCAGCAGCTTAGAGGGGGGGTGGCCCCTCCACTTT
v_call: TRBV7-6
j_call: TRBJ1-6
d_call: -
clone_size: few

cdr3_aa: CASMGDYNSPLHF
cdr3_nt: TGTGCCAGCATGGGGGATTATAATTCACCCCTCCACTTT
v_call: TRBV28
j_call: TRBJ1-6
d_call: -
clone_size: -

cdr3_aa: CASSLVPGYSPLHF
cdr3_nt: TGTGCCAGCAGCTTGGTTCCGGGGTATTCACCCCTCCACTTT
v_call: TRBV7-9
j_call: TRBJ1-6
d_call: -
clone_size: few

cdr3_aa: CASSLPGQASYNEQFF
cdr3_nt: TGCGCCAGCAGCTTGCCCGGACAGGCCTCCTACAATGAGCAGTTCTTC
v_call: TRBV5-1
j_call: TRBJ2-1
d_call: TRBD1
clone_size: few

cdr3_aa: CATSDLQGGATDTQYF
cdr3_nt: TGTGCCACCAGTGATTTGCAGGGAGGAGCAACAGATACGCAGTATTTT
v_call: TRBV24-1
j_call: TRBJ2-3
d_call: -
clone_size: -

cdr3_aa: CASSLTTGDLSYNEQFF
cdr3_nt: TGTGCCAGCAGTTTAACTACGGGGGACCTCTCCTACAATGAGCAGTTCTTC
v_call: TRBV12-3/TRBV12-4
j_call: TRBJ2-1
d_call: -
clone_size: -

cdr3_aa: CSARELGTQYF
cdr3_nt: TGCAGTGCTAGGGAGTTGGGTACGCAGTATTTT
v_call: TRBV20-1
j_call: TRBJ2-3
d_call: -
clone_size: -

cdr3_aa: CASSRVLGQGDEQFF
cdr3_nt: TGTGCCAGCAGCCGGGTCTTGGGGCAGGGCGATGAGCAGTTCTTC
v_call: TRBV5-5
j_call: TRBJ2-1
d_call: -
clone_size: -

cdr3_aa: CASSLVSPAVFNEQFF
cdr3_nt: TGTGCCAGCAGTTTAGTTTCTCCAGCGGTATTCAATGAGCAGTTCTTC
v_call: TRBV12-3/TRBV12-4
j_call: TRBJ2-1
d_call: -
clone_size: few

cdr3_aa: CASSIESYNEQFF
cdr3_nt: TGTGCCAGCAGTATAGAGAGCTACAATGAGCAGTTCTTC
v_call: TRBV12-3/TRBV12-4
j_call: TRBJ2-1
d_call: -
clone_size: few

cdr3_aa: CASSPQTHTEGARGTQYF
cdr3_nt: TGTGCCAGCTCACCACAAACCCACACAGAAGGGGCCCGGGGGACCCAGTACTTC
v_call: TRBV18
j_call: TRBJ2-5
d_call: -
clone_size: -

cdr3_aa: CAISPYGGGHSNYNEQFF
cdr3_nt: TGTGCCATCAGCCCCTATGGAGGGGGACACTCCAACTACAATGAGCAGTTCTTC
v_call: TRBV10-3
j_call: TRBJ2-1
d_call: -
clone_size: -

cdr3_aa: CSAREQGAGANVLTF
cdr3_nt: TGCAGTGCACGAGAACAGGGAGCTGGGGCCAACGTCCTGACTTTC
v_call: TRBV20-1
j_call: TRBJ2-6
d_call: -
clone_size: once

cdr3_aa: CASSLRDILNQPQHF
cdr3_nt: TGTGCCAGCAGTTTAAGAGACATACTTAATCAGCCCCAGCATTTT
v_call: TRBV12-3/TRBV12-4
j_call: TRBJ1-5
d_call: -
clone_size: -

cdr3_aa: CASSSPLADTQYF
cdr3_nt: TGTGCCAGCAGTTCCCCCCTGGCAGATACGCAGTATTTT
v_call: TRBV12-3/TRBV12-4
j_call: TRBJ2-3
d_call: -
clone_size: -

cdr3_aa: CASSPRVMNTEAFF
cdr3_nt: TGCGCCAGCAGCCCCAGGGTTATGAACACTGAAGCTTTCTTT
v_call: TRBV4-1
j_call: TRBJ1-1
d_call: -
clone_size: -

cdr3_aa: CASSPTQLEMDEQFF
cdr3_nt: TGTGCCAGCAGTCCAACCCAATTGGAAATGGATGAGCAGTTCTTC
v_call: TRBV27
j_call: TRBJ2-1
d_call: -
clone_size: few

cdr3_aa: CASSYQGLTYNEQFF
cdr3_nt: TGTGCCAGCAGTTACCAGGGATTGACCTACAATGAGCAGTTCTTC
v_call: TRBV6-5
j_call: TRBJ2-1
d_call: -
clone_size: few

cdr3_aa: CASSLNGVETQYF
cdr3_nt: TGTGCCAGCAGCCTTAATGGAGTAGAGACCCAGTACTTC
v_call: TRBV7-2
j_call: TRBJ2-5
d_call: -
clone_size: -

cdr3_aa: CASSLPRPYEQYF
cdr3_nt: TGTGCCAGCAGCTTACCCAGGCCCTACGAGCAGTACTTC
v_call: TRBV5-5
j_call: TRBJ2-7
d_call: -
clone_size: -

cdr3_aa: CSVEGDYQETQYF
cdr3_nt: TGCAGCGTTGAGGGCGACTACCAAGAGACCCAGTACTTC
v_call: TRBV29-1
j_call: TRBJ2-5
d_call: -
clone_size: -

cdr3_aa: CSARDRSGAGGSYNEQFF
cdr3_nt: TGCAGTGCTAGAGATCGGTCCGGAGCGGGGGGGAGTTACAATGAGCAGTTCTTC
v_call: TRBV20-1
j_call: TRBJ2-1
d_call: TRBD2
clone_size: -

cdr3_aa: CASSLIRLGSGTGELFF
cdr3_nt: TGTGCCAGCAGCTTAATTCGGTTAGGGTCAGGCACCGGGGAGCTGTTTTTT
v_call: TRBV7-3
j_call: TRBJ2-2
d_call: -
clone_size: -

cdr3_aa: CSASRRANEQFF
cdr3_nt: TGCAGTGCTAGTAGGAGGGCCAATGAGCAGTTCTTC
v_call: TRBV20-1
j_call: TRBJ2-1
d_call: -
clone_size: few

cdr3_aa: CASSYSLTTNEKLFF
cdr3_nt: TGTGCCAGCAGTTACTCGTTGACAACTAATGAAAAACTGTTTTTT
v_call: TRBV6-2/TRBV6-3
j_call: TRBJ1-4
d_call: -
clone_size: -

cdr3_aa: CSASPGTSGGQDTQYF
cdr3_nt: TGCAGTGCTAGTCCCGGGACTAGCGGGGGGCAAGATACGCAGTATTTT
v_call: TRBV20-1
j_call: TRBJ2-3
d_call: TRBD2
clone_size: -